This T cell receptor beta chain was captured by sequencing in a study of blood T cell repertoires in COVID-19. Assay: immunoSEQ multiplex PCR; the TCRdb copy retains only in-frame clones and omits some. The table lists approximately 190,000 clones, 84% of them singletons. The receptor was derived from a woman between 65 and 79 years old with active or convalescent COVID-19. The sequenced sample consisted of peripheral blood.

Here the CDR3 reads CASSSSGTGRAGELFF. CDR3 nucleotide sequence: TGTGCCAGCAGCTCTTCCGGGACAGGGAGGGCCGGGGAGCTGTTTTTT. The chain carries TRBV5-4 and TRBJ2-2, with 9 bases lining up with TRBD1. This CDR3 spans 16 amino acids. The V and J ends lost 3 bases and 6 bases, in that order; junction bases with no gene match: 9. The V gene's germline CDR1 is SGHNT and CDR2 YYREEE (reference sequence).